This TCR beta chain originates from a study of regulatory T cells in long-lasting Graves disease. Looking at the study overall: It was over 5 years of antithyroid drugs, with positive TSH receptor antibodies, that meant persistent Graves' disease.

In building TCR beta libraries, iRepertoire HTBI primers were used together with Arm-PCR of CDR3 regions. TCRdb re-called the multiplex PCR reads with MiXCR, one entry per CDR3 protein. The sample carries roughly 360,000 distinct CDR3 sequences, around 23% recorded once. This clonotype was observed many times. Antigen: not known. This sample's time point: persistent/refractory GD, antithyroid drugs over 5 years with positive TRAb. Generation of the TCR library employed RNA extracted from PBMCs. Whole-study results and caveats: The researchers studied only peripheral blood, not thyroid tissue.

The input for sequencing was peripheral blood mononuclear cells (PBMCs), taken when the disease was refractory, from a patient treated with antithyroid drugs. The sequence was obtained from a woman between 40 and 55 years old with Graves disease.

The CDR3 region has the DNA TGCGCCAGCAGCCTTAGGAATTGGGCCAGCTACGAGCAGTACTTC. This sequence encodes CASSLRNWASYEQYF. The chain uses TRBV5-1 and TRBJ2-7; unclear D gene. Germline values: CDR1 SGHRS, CDR2 YFSETQ. The CDR3 length is 15 residues. Trimming removed 4 bases at V and 3 bases at J, with 17 bases between.